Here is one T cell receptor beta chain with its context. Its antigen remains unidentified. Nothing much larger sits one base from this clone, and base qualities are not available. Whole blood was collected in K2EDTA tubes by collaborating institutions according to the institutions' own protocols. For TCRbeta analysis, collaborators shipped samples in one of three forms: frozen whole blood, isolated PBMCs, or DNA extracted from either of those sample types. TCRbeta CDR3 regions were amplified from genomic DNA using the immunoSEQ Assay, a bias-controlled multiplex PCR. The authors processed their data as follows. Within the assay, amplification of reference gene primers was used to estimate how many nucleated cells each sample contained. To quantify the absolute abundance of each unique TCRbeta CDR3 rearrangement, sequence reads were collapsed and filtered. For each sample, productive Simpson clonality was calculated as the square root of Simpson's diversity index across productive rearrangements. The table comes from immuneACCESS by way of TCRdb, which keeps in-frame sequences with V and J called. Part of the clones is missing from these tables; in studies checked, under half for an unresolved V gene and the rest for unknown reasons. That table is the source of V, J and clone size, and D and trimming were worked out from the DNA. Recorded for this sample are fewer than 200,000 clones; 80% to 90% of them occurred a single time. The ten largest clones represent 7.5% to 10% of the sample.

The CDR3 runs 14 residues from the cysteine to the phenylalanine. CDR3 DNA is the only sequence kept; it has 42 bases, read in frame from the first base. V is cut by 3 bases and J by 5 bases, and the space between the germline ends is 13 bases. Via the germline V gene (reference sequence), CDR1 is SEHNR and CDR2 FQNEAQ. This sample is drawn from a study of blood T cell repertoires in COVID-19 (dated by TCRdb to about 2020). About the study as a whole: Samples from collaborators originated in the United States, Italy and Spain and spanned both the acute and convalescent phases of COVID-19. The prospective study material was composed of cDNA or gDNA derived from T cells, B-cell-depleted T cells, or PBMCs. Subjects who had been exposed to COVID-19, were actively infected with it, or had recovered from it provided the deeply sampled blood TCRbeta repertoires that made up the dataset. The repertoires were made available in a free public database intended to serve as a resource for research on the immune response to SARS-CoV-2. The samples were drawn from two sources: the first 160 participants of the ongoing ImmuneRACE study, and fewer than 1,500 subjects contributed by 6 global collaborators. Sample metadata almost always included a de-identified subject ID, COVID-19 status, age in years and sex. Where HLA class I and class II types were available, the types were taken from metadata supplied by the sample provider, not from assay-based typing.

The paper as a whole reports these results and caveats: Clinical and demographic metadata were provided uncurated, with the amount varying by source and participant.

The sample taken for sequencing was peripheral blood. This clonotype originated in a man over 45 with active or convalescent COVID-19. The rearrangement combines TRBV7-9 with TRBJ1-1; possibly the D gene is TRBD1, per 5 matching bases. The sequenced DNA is TGTGCCAGCAGCTTCAAAGGGGTTGGGACTGAAGCTTTCTTT. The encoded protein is CASSFKGVGTEAFF.